What follows are 26 T cell receptor beta chains derived from one specimen sequenced in a study of cytomegalovirus exposure and HLA in healthy donors. The PCR was carried out with 60 Vbeta primers and 13 Jbeta primers. Assay: immunoSEQ multiplex PCR; the TCRdb copy retains only in-frame clones and omits some. The repertoire holds 150,000 to 200,000 clones, with around 83% as singletons. Sequencing was carried out using PBMCs. The receptors come from a man aged 18 to 30 in good health and CMV-seropositive.

This chain uses TRBV7-6 with TRBJ1-2, with D perhaps matching TRBD1 (6 bases). Deletions cut 5 bases from V and 3 bases from J, with 10 bases between. This CDR3 spans 13 amino acids. The germline V gene has CDR1 SGHVS and CDR2 FNYEAQ. CDR3 bases: TGTGCCAGCAGCCTGGGGGCGTACTATGGCTACACCTTC. The encoded protein is CASSLGAYYGYTF.

V and J are TRBV7-6 and TRBJ2-3; 13 bases are a match to TRBD2. CDR1 and CDR2 from the germline V gene are SGHVS and FNYEAQ. V lost 5 bases and J lost 2; bases outside the gene matches: 7. CDR3 length equals 17 residues. CDR3 nucleotide sequence: TGTGCCAGCAGCCCCCGGACTAGCGGGGGATACACAGATACGCAGTATTTT. Translating gives CASSPRTSGGYTDTQYF.

This chain joins TRBV7-6 and TRBJ1-1; the D gene is possibly TRBD1 (5 bases). Per germline, CDR1 SGHVS and CDR2 FNYEAQ. The CDR3 consists of 14 residues. V shed 1 base and J shed 0 bases, with 6 bases lying between them. The chain's CDR3 is CASSLGTMNTEAFF. The CDR3 bases are TGTGCCAGCAGCTTAGGGACAATGAACACTGAAGCTTTCTTT.

This clone was seen just once. The genes are TRBV5-1 and TRBJ2-1; 15 nucleotides agree with TRBD2. CDR1 and CDR2 (germline): SGHRS, YFSETQ. The junction had 16 bases not matched to a gene; V was cut back by 0 bases and J by 9 bases. The CDR3 is made up of 20 amino acids. Here the CDR3 DNA reads TGCGCCAGCAGCTTGGGGGGACCGGGACTAGCGGGGGGCGTCTCCACTGAGCAGTTCTTC. Protein product: CASSLGGPGLAGGVSTEQFF.

DNA for the CDR3: TGTGCCAGCAGCTCGAGCACAGATACGCAGTATTTT. Translated: CASSSSTDTQYF. The genes are TRBV7-6 and TRBJ2-3; D is undetermined. The CDR3 contains 12 residues. CDR1 is SGHVS, CDR2 FNYEAQ, per germline. Deletions cut 4 bases from V and 0 bases from J, with 2 bases between.

J is TRBJ2-5 and V is TRBV7-2, with 10 bases fitting TRBD2. The germline gives CDR1 SGHTA, CDR2 FQGNSA. Germline trimming cut 4 bases from V and 11 bases from J; bases unmatched to any gene: 10. There are 14 residues in the CDR3. The CDR3 DNA is TGTGCCAGCAGCTCAGCGGGGGGGCCGGAAGAGCAGTACTTC. This gives the protein CASSSAGGPEEQYF.

The rearrangement joins TRBV11-3 to TRBJ1-4, with 11 nucleotides matching TRBD1. V shed 6 bases and J 5 bases; nucleotides not matched to a gene: 5. There are 15 residues in the CDR3. Germline loops: CDR1 SGHNT, CDR2 YENEEA. The CDR3 DNA reads as TGTGCCAGCAGGGATCGGACAGGGGGCAATGAAAAACTGTTTTTT. Encoded protein: CASRDRTGGNEKLFF. The full variable domain, with the rest looked up from reference TRBV11-3 and TRBJ1-4, is EAGVVQSPRYKIIEKKQPVAFWCNPISGHNTLYWYLQNLGQGPELLIRYENEEAVDDSQLPKDRFSAERLKGVDSTLKIQPAELGDSAVYLCASRDRTGGNEKLFFGSGTQLSVL.

This clone came up once. This chain connects TRBV11-2 to TRBJ1-2; no clear D gene. CDR1 and CDR2 from the germline V gene are SGHAT and FQNNGV. V was pared by 3 bases and J by 4 bases, with 6 bases between. The CDR3 is 12 amino acids. CDR3: CASSLGGYGYTF. The CDR3 bases are TGTGCCAGCAGCTTGGGAGGCTATGGCTACACCTTC.

This clone was detected a few times. The chain recombines TRBV5-4 with TRBJ2-2; no firm D call. The CDR3 runs to 13 residues. Trimming left V 1 base short and J 6 bases short, with 7 bases between. CDR1 is SGHNT, CDR2 YYREEE, per germline (reference sequence). The chain's CDR3 is CASSLYRAGELFF. The DNA of the CDR3 is TGTGCCAGCAGCTTGTATCGCGCCGGGGAGCTGTTTTTT.

The rearrangement joins TRBV6-5 to TRBJ1-1; D might be TRBD1 (5 bases). CDR1 is MNHEY and CDR2 is SVGAGI in the germline V gene. The CDR3 runs 14 residues. With 5 bases removed from V and 5 bases from J, the gap between germline ends came to 15 bases. In DNA, the CDR3 is TGTGCCAGCAGTCTCCGGGCAGGGCAGACTGAAGCTTTCTTT. Amino acids: CASSLRAGQTEAFF.

The chain carries TRBV9 and TRBJ2-3, with D maybe TRBD2 (6 bases). V was trimmed by 0 bases and J by 0 bases, leaving 14 bases between them. Per the germline V gene, CDR1 is SGDLS and CDR2 is YYNGEE. This CDR3 contains 17 residues. CDR3 region: CASSVAEGPPSTDTQYF. The CDR3 DNA is TGTGCCAGCAGCGTAGCGGAGGGGCCGCCTAGCACAGATACGCAGTATTTT.

This chain joins TRBV10-3 and TRBJ1-5; TRBD1 is a possible D gene (6 bases). Deletions cut 5 bases from V and 7 bases from J, with 12 bases between. There are 13 residues in the CDR3. Per the germline V gene, CDR1 is ENHRY and CDR2 is SYGVKD. CDR3 amino acids: CAISTGGRQPQHF. The DNA for the CDR3 is TGTGCCATCAGTACGGGGGGGCGGCAGCCCCAGCATTTT.

The gene calls are TRBV7-2 and TRBJ2-5; TRBD2 matches at 7 bases. V dropped 1 base and J dropped 1; count of bases not matched to a gene: 3. CDR1 and CDR2 from the germline V gene are SGHTA and FQGNSA. The CDR3 contains 15 residues. CDR3 amino acids: CASSLGGGGQETQYF. CDR3 coding DNA: TGTGCCAGCAGCTTAGGCGGGGGAGGCCAAGAGACCCAGTACTTC.

The chain uses TRBV6-1 and TRBJ2-1; 10 bases are a match to TRBD1. Germline loops: CDR1 MNHNS, CDR2 SASEGT. The V segment lost 5 bases and the J segment 4 bases; nucleotides outside the gene matches: 2. The CDR3 spans 14 residues. The CDR3 sequence: CASSRGQGYNEQFF. The CDR3 DNA is TGTGCCAGCAGTAGGGGACAGGGGTACAATGAGCAGTTCTTC.

The V call is TRBV6-1, the J call TRBJ1-1; 8 nucleotides line up with TRBD1. V lost 7 bases to trimming and J lost 4 bases; unmatched junction nucleotides: 8. Germline V gene lookup returns CDR1 MNHNS and CDR2 SASEGT. The length of the CDR3 is 14 residues. CDR3 nucleotide sequence: TGTGCCAGCATTGAGGACAGGGCGACCACTGAAGCTTTCTTT. Protein: CASIEDRATTEAFF.

CDR3 sequence: CATSRGLLGYGYTF. For the CDR3, the DNA is TGTGCCACCAGCAGAGGACTGCTGGGCTATGGCTACACCTTC. This sequence joins TRBV15 and TRBJ1-2, with unresolved D. The V end was cut by 1 base, the J end by 4 bases, with 10 bases between. CDR1 is LNHNV and CDR2 is YYDKDF in the germline V gene (reference sequence). The CDR3 runs to 14 residues.

This clone was picked up a small number of times. V and J are TRBV5-1 and TRBJ1-1; tentative D call: TRBD1 (6 bases). The length of the CDR3 is 14 residues. Between the trimmed V and J ends, which lost 7 bases and 1 base, there was a span of 14 bases. Germline V gives CDR1 SGHRS, CDR2 YFSETQ. Here the CDR3 reads CASGGGQSNTEAFF. CDR3 DNA sequence: TGCGCCAGCGGGGGGGGACAATCGAACACTGAAGCTTTCTTT.

The rearrangement uses TRBV4-3 and TRBJ2-1, with TRBD2 matching 8 bases. This CDR3 is 21 amino acids long. The V and J ends lost 1 base and 0 bases, in that order; junction bases with no gene match: 17. CDR1 and CDR2 from the germline V gene are LGHNA and YSLEER. The CDR3 DNA sequence: TGCGCCAGCAGCCAAGCCCCCTGGGTAGCGGGACTCCCAAGCTCCTACAATGAGCAGTTCTTC. Its protein product is CASSQAPWVAGLPSSYNEQFF.

The J gene is TRBJ1-2, the V gene TRBV5-4; tentatively, D is TRBD1 (6 bases). CDR3 size: 14 residues. CDR1 and CDR2 (germline): SGHNT, YYREEE (reference sequence). Trimming stripped 0 bases from V and 4 bases from J, with 10 bases between. CDR3 loop: CASSLGDIAYGYTF. The CDR3, as DNA: TGTGCCAGCAGCTTGGGGGACATCGCCTATGGCTACACCTTC.

The chain is built from TRBV21-1 and TRBJ1-1; no DNA check was done on the table's D call, TRBD1. TRBV21-1 is tagged as a pseudogene. The CDR3 is 15 residues long. The DNA of the CDR3 is TGTGCCAGCAGCATGGACACTCGGATGAACACTGAAGCTTTCTTT. Protein product: CASSMDTRMNTEAFF.

This rearrangement joins TRBV6-5 to TRBJ1-2; tentatively, D is TRBD1 (5 bases). Germline assignment: CDR1 MNHEY and CDR2 SVGAGI. V was cut by 5 bases and J by 5 bases, with 12 bases left in between. The CDR3 loop spans 13 amino acids. Written as DNA, the CDR3 is TGTGCCAGCAGTCAGACAGAAGGGTATGGCTACACCTTC. It encodes CASSQTEGYGYTF.

This clone appeared once. The chain couples TRBV7-9 to TRBJ1-5; maybe TRBD1 (5 bases). The V and J ends lost 1 base and 7 bases respectively, with 11 bases between them. This CDR3 is 14 amino acids long. CDR1 is SEHNR, CDR2 FQNEAQ, per germline (reference sequence). The CDR3 bases are TGTGCCAGCAGCTTAGGCAGGGCCCCCCAGCCCCAGCATTTT. Its protein is CASSLGRAPQPQHF.

This chain connects TRBV25-1 to TRBJ1-1; TRBD1 matches 12 bases. Trimming took 8 bases from V and 5 from J; bases not matched to a gene: 12. This CDR3 is built from 16 residues. Germline V gene data show CDR1 as MGHDK and CDR2 as SYGVNS. Here the CDR3 reads CASGPGTGGRGTEAFF. The DNA for the CDR3 is TGTGCCAGCGGCCCCGGGACAGGGGGCCGGGGTACTGAAGCTTTCTTT.

The V and J genes are TRBV6-1 and TRBJ1-2; no clear D. CDR3 length: 15 amino acids. V shed 4 bases and J shed 6 bases, with 18 bases lying between them. CDR1 is MNHNS and CDR2 is SASEGT in the germline V gene. CDR3 coding DNA: TGTGCCAGCAGTGCCCCCCGTGAGGGTCCCCATGGCTACACCTTC. Translation: CASSAPREGPHGYTF.

V usage is TRBV27 and J usage is TRBJ1-5; 7 bases are shared with TRBD1. The CDR3 consists of 14 residues. J gave up 2 bases and V 3 bases, and 1 base lay outside the gene matches. CDR1 and CDR2 from the germline V gene are MNHEY and SMNVEV (reference sequence). The CDR3 DNA is TGTGCCAGCAGTTTCACAGGGGGCAATCAGCCCCAGCATTTT. As protein: CASSFTGGNQPQHF.

The chain uses TRBV18 and TRBJ2-5, with D maybe TRBD1 (5 bases). The CDR3 spans 13 residues. CDR1 is KGHSH, CDR2 LQKENI, per germline. Trimming cost V 3 bases and J 1 base, with 6 bases left between them. The DNA of the CDR3 is TGTGCCAGCTCACCTGGGGCCCAAGAGACCCAGTACTTC. This gives the protein CASSPGAQETQYF.